These 12 T cell receptor beta chains originate from one sample sequenced in a study of blood T cells in healthy people across ages. PCR was performed a second time for roughly 7 to 11 cycles using a sample-barcoded 5' primer and a J-beta primer mix. From the 5' RACE reads, TCRdb called clonotypes with MiXCR, one entry per CDR3 protein. The sample lists some 900,000 distinct CDR3 sequences, approximately 49% occurring once. Sequencing input: blood. The source of these receptors is a man younger than 40 in good health.

The V call is TRBV7-8, the J call TRBJ1-4, with 7 bases lining up with TRBD1. The CDR3 has 13 amino acids. J lost 7 bases, V lost 5 bases, and 4 bases had no gene match. Germline CDR1 is SGHVS and CDR2 is FQNEAQ. CDR3 in amino acids: CASSVDRAEKLFF. In nucleotides, the CDR3 is TGTGCCAGCAGCGTAGACAGGGCTGAAAAACTGTTTTTT.

The chain uses TRBV3-1 and TRBJ2-5, with D uncertain. Deletions cut 4 bases from V and 2 bases from J, with 8 bases between. Germline V gene sequence: CDR1 LGHDT, CDR2 YNNKEL (reference sequence). This CDR3 region has 13 residues. CDR3 DNA: TGTGCCAGCAGCCGCTTGAGTCAAGAGACCCAGTACTTC. Protein sequence: CASSRLSQETQYF.

This rearrangement joins TRBV4-1 to TRBJ2-2; the match to TRBD1 covers 9 bases. Trimming at V came to 4 bases and at J to 6 bases, leaving 6 bases not matched to a gene. Germline V gene lookup returns CDR1 MGHRA and CDR2 YSYEKL. The CDR3 runs 15 residues. The CDR3 loop is CASSLEDRGSGELFF. DNA for the CDR3: TGCGCCAGCAGCCTGGAGGACAGGGGATCCGGGGAGCTGTTTTTT.

This chain uses TRBV27 with TRBJ1-2, with D tentatively TRBD1 (6 bases). V lost 3 bases, J lost 6 bases, and 20 bases lay in between. Germline V gives CDR1 MNHEY, CDR2 SMNVEV (reference sequence). CDR3 size: 16 residues. CDR3 protein: CASSFNRGRGSDGYTF. The DNA of the CDR3 is TGTGCCAGCAGTTTTAATCGGGGCAGGGGAAGTGATGGCTACACCTTC.

This chain connects TRBV28 to TRBJ2-3; possibly TRBD1 for D (5 bases). The germline gives CDR1 MDHEN, CDR2 SYDVKM. Trimming took off 7 bases at V and 2 bases at J, with 19 bases between the two ends. This CDR3 has 16 amino acids. This chain's CDR3 is CASKGYAGDDTDTQYF. For the CDR3, the DNA is TGTGCCAGCAAGGGGTATGCAGGAGACGACACAGATACGCAGTATTTT.

This clonotype was detected only a few times. The chain recombines TRBV3-1 with TRBJ1-2; 7 nucleotides agree with TRBD1. The germline V gene encodes CDR1 LGHDT and CDR2 YNNKEL (reference sequence). After removal of 8 bases from V and 5 bases from J, the junction contained 5 bases not matched to a gene. This CDR3 is 12 amino acids long. Written as DNA, the CDR3 is TGTGCCAGCTTTCAGGGGGGATATGGCTACACCTTC. It codes for CASFQGGYGYTF.

This clonotype showed up just a few times. The chain couples TRBV3-1 to TRBJ1-5; the D gene is possibly TRBD1 (5 bases). The V gene's germline CDR1 is LGHDT and CDR2 YNNKEL (reference sequence). V lost 5 bases and J 5 bases, leaving 10 bases between the germline ends. CDR3 size: 13 residues. The CDR3 sequence: CASSKWGDQPQHF. CDR3 in DNA: TGTGCCAGCAGCAAGTGGGGGGATCAGCCCCAGCATTTT.

The chain couples TRBV4-1 to TRBJ2-2, with 9 bases fitting TRBD1. Trimming at V came to 0 bases and at J to 2 bases, leaving 4 bases not matched to a gene. The CDR3 sequence is 17 residues long. The germline gives CDR1 MGHRA, CDR2 YSYEKL. Here the CDR3 reads CASSQEGQGINTGELFF. The CDR3 nucleotides read TGCGCCAGCAGCCAAGAGGGACAGGGAATAAACACCGGGGAGCTGTTTTTT.

The J gene is TRBJ1-5, the V gene TRBV30, with 11 bases matching TRBD1. The CDR3 loop spans 15 amino acids. Germline CDR1 GTSNPN, CDR2 SVGIG (reference sequence). With 1 base clipped from V and 7 bases from J, the junction kept 6 bases outside the gene matches. The CDR3 bases are TGTGCCTGGAGTGAGGGACAGGGGGTCAAGCAGCCCCAGCATTTT. This encodes CAWSEGQGVKQPQHF.

The V gene is TRBV5-1, the J gene TRBJ1-4, with D unclear. Deletions cut 7 bases from V and 4 bases from J, with 14 bases between. This CDR3 is built from 14 residues. Germline V CDR1 and CDR2: SGHRS, YFSETQ. The CDR3 protein is CASSLGEVNEKLFF. CDR3 DNA sequence: TGCGCCAGCTCACTCGGGGAGGTTAATGAAAAACTGTTTTTT.

The chain combines TRBV4-1 with TRBJ1-1; D call uncertain. V shed 1 base and J shed 7 bases, with 13 bases lying between them. Germline CDR1 reads MGHRA; CDR2 reads YSYEKL. The CDR3 is 14 residues long. Here the CDR3 DNA reads TGCGCCAGCAGCCAAGGTTCGGCAGCTTTTGAAGCTTTCTTT. Its translation is CASSQGSAAFEAFF.

The chain joins TRBV10-3 to TRBJ2-5; perhaps TRBD2 as D (5 bases). V lost 0 bases and J 11 bases, leaving 10 bases between the germline ends. This CDR3 has 12 amino acids. CDR1 and CDR2 from the germline V gene are ENHRY and SYGVKD. CDR3 coding DNA: TGTGCCATCAGTGAGTCGGAGGTCGGGCAGTACTTC. As protein: CAISESEVGQYF.